The TCR beta chain under discussion was sequenced for a study of blood T cell repertoires in COVID-19. As for the study in general: Sites across the United States, Italy and Spain contributed samples from acute and convalescent COVID-19.

J gave up 2 bases and V 4 bases, and 14 bases lay outside the gene matches. The CDR3 has 19 amino acids. From germline, CDR1 is ENHRY and CDR2 SYGVKD. The age range of participants was about 18 to 90 years, with residence in 20 to 25 US areas. Original processing notes: Using reference gene primer amplification, nucleated cell counts were estimated. Only in-frame clones appear in the TCRdb table, and some are missing; sequencing was by immunoSEQ multiplex PCR. The V and J calls and the clone size are those of that table, but D and trimming were determined from the DNA. The table records more than 250,000 clones, approximately 85% of them present only once.

The source material was PBMCs or T cells enriched from blood (not recorded which). The sequence derives from a man aged 25-45 years who had recovered from COVID-19. The chain uses TRBV10-3 and TRBJ1-2; 12 positions match TRBD1. The CDR3 region has the DNA TGTGCCATCAGTGGATCTCTGGGACAGGGGGCGATTAAGAACTATGGCTACACCTTC. Its protein product is CAISGSLGQGAIKNYGYTF.